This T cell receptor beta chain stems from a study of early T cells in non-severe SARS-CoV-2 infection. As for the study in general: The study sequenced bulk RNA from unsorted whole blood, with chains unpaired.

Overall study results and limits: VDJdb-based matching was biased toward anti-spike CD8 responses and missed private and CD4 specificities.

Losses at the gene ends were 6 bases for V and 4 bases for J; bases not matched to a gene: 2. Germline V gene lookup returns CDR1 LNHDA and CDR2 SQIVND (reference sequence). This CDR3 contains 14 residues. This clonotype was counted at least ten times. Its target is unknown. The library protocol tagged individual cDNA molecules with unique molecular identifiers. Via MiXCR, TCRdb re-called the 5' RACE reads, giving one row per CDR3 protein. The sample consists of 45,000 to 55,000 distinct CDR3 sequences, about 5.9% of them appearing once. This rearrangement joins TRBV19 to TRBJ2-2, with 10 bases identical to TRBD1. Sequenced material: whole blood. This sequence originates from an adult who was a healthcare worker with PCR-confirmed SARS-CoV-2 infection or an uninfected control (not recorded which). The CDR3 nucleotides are TGTGCCAGTAGGACAGGGGGCGGCACCGGGGAGCTGTTTTTT. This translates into CASRTGGGTGELFF.